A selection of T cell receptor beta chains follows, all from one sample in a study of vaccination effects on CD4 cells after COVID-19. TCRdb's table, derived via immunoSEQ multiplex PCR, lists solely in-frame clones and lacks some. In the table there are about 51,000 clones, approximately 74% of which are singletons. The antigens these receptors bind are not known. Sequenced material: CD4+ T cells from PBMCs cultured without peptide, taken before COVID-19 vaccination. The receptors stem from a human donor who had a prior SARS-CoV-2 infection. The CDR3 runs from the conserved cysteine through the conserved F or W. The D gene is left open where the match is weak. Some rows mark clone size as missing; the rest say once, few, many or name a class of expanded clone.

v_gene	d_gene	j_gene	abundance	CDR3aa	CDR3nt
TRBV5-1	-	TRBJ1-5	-	CASSLDGFRSPQHF	TGCGCCAGCAGCTTGGACGGGTTTAGATCGCCCCAGCATTTT
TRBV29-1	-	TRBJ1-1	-	CSGQNTEAFF	TGCAGCGGACAGAACACTGAAGCTTTCTTT
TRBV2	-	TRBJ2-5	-	CASSADSGSETQYF	TGTGCCAGCAGTGCTGATTCCGGGTCGGAGACCCAGTACTTC
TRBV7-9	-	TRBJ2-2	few	CASSFGVGTGELFF	TGTGCCAGCAGCTTTGGGGTCGGCACCGGGGAGCTGTTTTTT
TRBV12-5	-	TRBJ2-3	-	CASGWPGQQGDTQYF	TGTGCTAGTGGTTGGCCCGGACAGCAGGGTGATACGCAGTATTTT
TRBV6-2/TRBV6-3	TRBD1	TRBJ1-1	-	CASSYSTGGNEAFF	TGTGCCAGCAGTTACTCGACAGGGGGCAATGAAGCTTTCTTT
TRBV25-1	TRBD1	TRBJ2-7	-	CASSDFPTGSYEQYF	TGTGCCAGCAGTGACTTCCCGACAGGGTCCTACGAGCAGTACTTC
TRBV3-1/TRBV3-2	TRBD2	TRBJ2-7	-	CASSRTSVSSYEQYF	TGTGCCAGCAGCCGGACTAGCGTAAGCTCCTACGAGCAGTACTTC
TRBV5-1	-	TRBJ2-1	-	CASSLIAPPNEQFF	TGCGCCAGCAGCTTGATAGCCCCCCCGAATGAGCAGTTCTTC
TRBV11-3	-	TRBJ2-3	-	CASSLGTDPSTDTQYF	TGTGCCAGCAGCTTAGGGACAGACCCTAGCACAGATACGCAGTATTTT
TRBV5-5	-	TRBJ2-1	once	CASSPVMTVYNEQFF	TGTGCCAGCAGCCCCGTTATGACAGTCTACAATGAGCAGTTCTTC
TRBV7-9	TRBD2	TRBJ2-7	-	CASSDPTSGGYEQYF	TGTGCCAGCAGCGACCCGACTAGCGGGGGGTACGAGCAGTACTTC
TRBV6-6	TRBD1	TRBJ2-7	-	CASSEDRDGYEQYF	TGTGCCAGCAGCGAAGACAGGGACGGCTACGAGCAGTACTTC
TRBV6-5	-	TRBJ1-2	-	CASRDRYRGNYGYTF	TGTGCCAGCAGGGACAGATACAGAGGAAACTATGGCTACACCTTC
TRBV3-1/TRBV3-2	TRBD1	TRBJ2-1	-	CASRRRQGGEQFF	TGTGCCAGCCGACGTCGACAGGGCGGCGAGCAGTTCTTC
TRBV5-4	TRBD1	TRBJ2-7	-	CASSIDRGGEQYF	TGTGCCAGCAGCATAGACAGGGGAGGCGAGCAGTACTTC
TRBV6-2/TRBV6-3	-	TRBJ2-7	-	CASSPGWEQGPYEQYF	TGTGCCAGCAGTCCCGGATGGGAGCAAGGACCCTACGAGCAGTACTTC
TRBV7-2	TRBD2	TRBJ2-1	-	CASSRLTSGSGEQFF	TGTGCCAGCAGCCGCCTGACTAGCGGGAGTGGTGAGCAGTTCTTC
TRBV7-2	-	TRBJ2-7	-	CASSPRSSYEQYF	TGTGCCAGCAGCCCCCGGAGCTCCTACGAGCAGTACTTC
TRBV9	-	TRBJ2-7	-	CASSPGRRTYEQYF	TGTGCCAGCAGCCCAGGGCGCCGTACCTACGAGCAGTACTTC
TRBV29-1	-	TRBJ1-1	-	CSVEGRSNTEAFF	TGCAGCGTTGAAGGTCGATCGAACACTGAAGCTTTCTTT
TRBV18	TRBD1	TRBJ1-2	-	CASSPARGAYGYTF	TGTGCCAGCTCACCGGCCAGGGGGGCCTATGGCTACACCTTC
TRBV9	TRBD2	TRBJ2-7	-	CASSVGGTSGAYEQYF	TGTGCCAGCAGCGTAGGAGGGACTAGCGGGGCCTACGAGCAGTACTTC
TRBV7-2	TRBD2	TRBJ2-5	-	CASLAGAGETQYF	TGTGCCAGCCTAGCGGGAGCGGGGGAGACCCAGTACTTC
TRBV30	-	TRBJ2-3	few	CAWGRLTPNADTQYF	TGTGCCTGGGGGAGACTGACGCCGAACGCAGATACGCAGTATTTT
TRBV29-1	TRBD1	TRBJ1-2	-	CSVRGGTNYGYTF	TGCAGCGTGCGAGGGGGCACTAACTATGGCTACACCTTC
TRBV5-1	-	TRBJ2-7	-	CASSFFCVAFLYEQYF	TGCGCCAGCAGCTTCTTCTGTGTAGCGTTCCTCTACGAGCAGTACTTC
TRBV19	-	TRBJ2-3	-	CASSIRGGTDTQYF	TGTGCCAGTAGTATAAGGGGGGGCACAGATACGCAGTATTTT
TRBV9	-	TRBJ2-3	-	CASSVAPTDTQYF	TGTGCCAGCAGCGTTGCGCCCACAGATACGCAGTATTTT
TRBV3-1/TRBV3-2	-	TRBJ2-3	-	CASSQDLRGADTQYF	TGTGCCAGCAGCCAAGATTTAAGGGGGGCAGATACGCAGTATTTT
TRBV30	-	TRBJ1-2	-	CAWSSLRGSYGYTF	TGTGCCTGGAGTTCGCTCAGGGGTTCCTATGGCTACACCTTC
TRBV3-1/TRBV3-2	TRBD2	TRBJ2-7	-	CASSPPGLAGIKQYF	TGTGCCAGCAGCCCACCGGGACTAGCGGGAATCAAGCAGTACTTC
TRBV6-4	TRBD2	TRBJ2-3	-	CASSDWRGSDTQYF	TGTGCCAGCAGTGATTGGCGGGGGTCAGATACGCAGTATTTT
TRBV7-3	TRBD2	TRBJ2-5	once	CASSLSGGGAGETQYF	TGTGCCAGCAGCTTATCGGGCGGGGGGGCCGGGGAGACCCAGTACTTC
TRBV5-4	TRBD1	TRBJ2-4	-	CASSLGATGDFVDIQYF	TGTGCCAGCAGCTTGGGAGCGACAGGGGATTTCGTAGACATTCAGTACTTC
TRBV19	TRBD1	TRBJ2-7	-	CASSMRIAWTGGGYEQYF	TGTGCCAGTAGTATGAGGATCGCGTGGACAGGGGGCGGATACGAGCAGTACTTC
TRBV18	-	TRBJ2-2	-	CASSPITGLDTGELFF	TGTGCCAGCTCACCAATCACAGGTTTAGACACCGGGGAGCTGTTTTTT
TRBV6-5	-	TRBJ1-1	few	CASSYRSWGTTEAFF	TGTGCCAGCAGTTACAGGAGTTGGGGAACGACTGAAGCTTTCTTT
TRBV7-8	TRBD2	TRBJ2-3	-	CASSPGPAGTDTPYF	TGTGCCAGCAGCCCAGGTCCAGCGGGGACCGATACGCCGTATTTT
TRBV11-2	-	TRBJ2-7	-	CASSTRDSGEQYF	TGTGCCAGCAGCACCCGGGACTCGGGGGAGCAGTACTTC
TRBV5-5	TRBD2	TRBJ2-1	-	CASSGGDPHNEQFF	TGTGCCAGCAGCGGGGGGGACCCTCACAATGAGCAGTTCTTC
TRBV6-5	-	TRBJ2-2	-	CASRISNTGELFF	TGTGCCAGCAGGATTTCGAACACCGGGGAGCTGTTTTTT
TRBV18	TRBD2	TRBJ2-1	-	CASSPTSGSVSKQFF	TGTGCCAGCTCCCCCACTAGCGGGAGTGTTAGTAAGCAGTTCTTC
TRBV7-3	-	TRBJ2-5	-	CASSFQGGRGETQYF	TGTGCCAGCAGCTTCCAGGGGGGTCGAGGAGAGACCCAGTACTTC
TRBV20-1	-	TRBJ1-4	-	CSASSLSGEKLFF	TGCAGTGCTAGTAGTTTGTCAGGGGAAAAACTGTTTTTT
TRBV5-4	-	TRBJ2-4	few	CASSLDRAGIQYF	TGTGCCAGCAGCTTGGATCGGGCGGGCATTCAGTACTTC
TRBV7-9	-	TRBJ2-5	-	CASSRQGLEETQYF	TGTGCCAGCAGCCGCCAGGGGTTGGAGGAGACCCAGTACTTC
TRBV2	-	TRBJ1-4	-	CASSQDRNEKLFF	TGTGCCAGCAGTCAGGACAGAAACGAAAAACTGTTTTTT